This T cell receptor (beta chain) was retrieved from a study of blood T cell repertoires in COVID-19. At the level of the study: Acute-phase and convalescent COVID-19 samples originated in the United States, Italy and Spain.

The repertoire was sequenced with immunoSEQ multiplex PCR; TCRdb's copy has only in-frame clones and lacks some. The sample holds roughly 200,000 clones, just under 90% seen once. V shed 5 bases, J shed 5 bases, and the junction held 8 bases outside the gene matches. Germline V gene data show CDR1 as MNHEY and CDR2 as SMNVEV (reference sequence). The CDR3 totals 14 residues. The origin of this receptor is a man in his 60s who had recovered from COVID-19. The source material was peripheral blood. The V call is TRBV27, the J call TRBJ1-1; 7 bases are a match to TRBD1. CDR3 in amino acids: CASSIRQGGTEAFF. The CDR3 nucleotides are TGTGCCAGCAGTATCAGACAGGGCGGGACTGAAGCTTTCTTT.